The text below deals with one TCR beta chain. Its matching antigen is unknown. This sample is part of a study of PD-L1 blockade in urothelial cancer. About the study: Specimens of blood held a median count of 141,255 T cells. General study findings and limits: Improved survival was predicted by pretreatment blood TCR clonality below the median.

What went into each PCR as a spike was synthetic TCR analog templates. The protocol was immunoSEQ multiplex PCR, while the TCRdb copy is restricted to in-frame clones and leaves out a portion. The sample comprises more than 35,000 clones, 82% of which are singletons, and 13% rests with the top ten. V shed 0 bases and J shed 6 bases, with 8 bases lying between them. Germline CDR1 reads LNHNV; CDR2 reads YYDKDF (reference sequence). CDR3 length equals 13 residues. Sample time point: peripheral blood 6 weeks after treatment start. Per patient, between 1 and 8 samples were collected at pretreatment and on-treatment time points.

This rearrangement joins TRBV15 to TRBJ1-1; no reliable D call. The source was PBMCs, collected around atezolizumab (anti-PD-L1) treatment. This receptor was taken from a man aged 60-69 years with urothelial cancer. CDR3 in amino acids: CATSRERQSEAFF. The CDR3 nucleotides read TGTGCCACCAGCAGAGAAAGACAATCTGAAGCTTTCTTT.